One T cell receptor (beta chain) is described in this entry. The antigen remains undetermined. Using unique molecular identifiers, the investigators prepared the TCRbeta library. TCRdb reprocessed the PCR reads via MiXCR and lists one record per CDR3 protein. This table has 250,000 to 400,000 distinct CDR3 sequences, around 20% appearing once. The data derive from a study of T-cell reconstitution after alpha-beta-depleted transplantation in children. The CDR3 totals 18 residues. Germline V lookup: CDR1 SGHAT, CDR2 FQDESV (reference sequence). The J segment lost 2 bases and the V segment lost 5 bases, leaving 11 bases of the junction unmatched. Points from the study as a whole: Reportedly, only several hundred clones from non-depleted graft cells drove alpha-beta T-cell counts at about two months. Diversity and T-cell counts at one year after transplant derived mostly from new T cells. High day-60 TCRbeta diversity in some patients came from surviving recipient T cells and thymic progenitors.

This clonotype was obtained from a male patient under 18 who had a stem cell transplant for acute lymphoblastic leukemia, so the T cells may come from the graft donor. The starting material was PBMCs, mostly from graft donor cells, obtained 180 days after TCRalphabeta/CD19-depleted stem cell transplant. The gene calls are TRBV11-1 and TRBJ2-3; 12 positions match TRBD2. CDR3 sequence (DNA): TGTGCCAGCAGCCGTCCTCCCTGGACTAGCGGGGACACAGATACGCAGTATTTT. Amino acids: CASSRPPWTSGDTDTQYF.